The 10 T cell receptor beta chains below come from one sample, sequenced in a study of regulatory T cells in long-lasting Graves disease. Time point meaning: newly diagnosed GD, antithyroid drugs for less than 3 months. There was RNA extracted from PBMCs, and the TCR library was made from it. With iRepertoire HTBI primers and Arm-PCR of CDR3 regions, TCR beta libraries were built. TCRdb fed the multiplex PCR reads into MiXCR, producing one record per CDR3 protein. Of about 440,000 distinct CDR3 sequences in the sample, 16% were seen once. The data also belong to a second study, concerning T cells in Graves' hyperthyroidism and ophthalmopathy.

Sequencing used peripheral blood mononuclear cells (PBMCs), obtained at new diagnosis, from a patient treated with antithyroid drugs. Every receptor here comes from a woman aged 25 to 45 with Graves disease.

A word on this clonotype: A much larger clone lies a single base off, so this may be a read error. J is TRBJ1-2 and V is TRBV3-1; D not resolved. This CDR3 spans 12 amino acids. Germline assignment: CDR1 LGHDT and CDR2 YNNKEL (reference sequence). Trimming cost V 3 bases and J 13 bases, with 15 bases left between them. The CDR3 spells CASSQSGGIATF. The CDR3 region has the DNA TGTGCCAGCAGCCAGAGCGGCGGGATAGCCACCTTC.

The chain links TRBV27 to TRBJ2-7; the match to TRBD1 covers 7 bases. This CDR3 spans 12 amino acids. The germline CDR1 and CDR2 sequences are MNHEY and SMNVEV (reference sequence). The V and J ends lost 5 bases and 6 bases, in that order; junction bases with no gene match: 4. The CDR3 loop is CASSPGTVEQYF. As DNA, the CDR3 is TGTGCCAGCAGTCCGGGGACAGTCGAGCAGTACTTC.

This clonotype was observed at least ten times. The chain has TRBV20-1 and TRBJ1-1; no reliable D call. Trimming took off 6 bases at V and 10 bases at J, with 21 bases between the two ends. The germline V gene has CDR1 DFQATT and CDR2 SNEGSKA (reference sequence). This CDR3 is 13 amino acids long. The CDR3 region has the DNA TGCAGTGCCAGGAGAGGGTATGGGATACGAGCTTTCTTT. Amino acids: CSARRGYGIRAFF.

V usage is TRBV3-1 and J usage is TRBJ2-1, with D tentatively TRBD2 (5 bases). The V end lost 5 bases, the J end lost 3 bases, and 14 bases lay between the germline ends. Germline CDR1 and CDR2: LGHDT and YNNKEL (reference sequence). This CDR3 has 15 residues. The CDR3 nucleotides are TGTGCCAGCAGCTTAGCGCGATTCGGCTACAATGAGCAGTTCTTC. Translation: CASSLARFGYNEQFF.

Here the CDR3 reads CASNRADRGFGNQPQHF. The CDR3, as DNA: TGTGCCAGCAACCGGGCAGACAGGGGTTTTGGCAATCAGCCCCAGCATTTT. The chain is built from TRBV6-1 and TRBJ1-5; 8 bases match TRBD1. The V gene's germline CDR1 is MNHNS and CDR2 SASEGT. V was pared by 7 bases and J by 2 bases, with 13 bases of the junction left unmatched. CDR3 length: 17 amino acids.

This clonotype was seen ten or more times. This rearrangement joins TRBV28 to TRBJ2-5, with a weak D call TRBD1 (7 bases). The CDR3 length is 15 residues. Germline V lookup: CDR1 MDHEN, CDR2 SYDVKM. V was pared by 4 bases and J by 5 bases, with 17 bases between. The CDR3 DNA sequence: TGTGCCAGCAGTTGGGTGGAGGGGGCGGAGGAGACCCAGTACTTC. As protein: CASSWVEGAEETQYF.

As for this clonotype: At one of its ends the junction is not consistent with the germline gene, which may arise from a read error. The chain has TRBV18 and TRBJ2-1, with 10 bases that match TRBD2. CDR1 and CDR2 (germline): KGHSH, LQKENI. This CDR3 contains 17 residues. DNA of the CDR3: TGTGCCAGCTCTGCGACCCCCGGACTAGCGGCCTACAATGAGCCGTTCTTC. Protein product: CASSATPGLAAYNEPFF.

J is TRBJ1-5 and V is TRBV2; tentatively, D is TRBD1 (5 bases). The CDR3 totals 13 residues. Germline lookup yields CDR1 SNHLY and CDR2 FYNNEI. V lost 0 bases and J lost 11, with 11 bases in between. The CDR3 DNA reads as TGTGCCAGCAGTGAAGCGGGGGGGGAGACCCAGCATTTT. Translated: CASSEAGGETQHF.

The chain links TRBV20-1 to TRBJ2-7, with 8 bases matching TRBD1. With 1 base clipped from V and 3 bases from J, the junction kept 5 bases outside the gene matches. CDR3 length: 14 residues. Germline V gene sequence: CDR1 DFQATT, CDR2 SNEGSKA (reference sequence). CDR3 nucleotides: TGCAGTGCTAGAGTCAGGACAGGGAACTACGAGCAGTACTTC. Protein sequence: CSARVRTGNYEQYF.

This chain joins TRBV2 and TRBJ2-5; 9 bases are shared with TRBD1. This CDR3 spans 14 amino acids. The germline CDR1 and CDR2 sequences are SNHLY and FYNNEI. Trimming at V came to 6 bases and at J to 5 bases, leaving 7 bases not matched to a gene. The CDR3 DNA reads TGTGCCAGCAGAGAGGGACAGGGTGACGAGACCCAGTACTTC. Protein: CASREGQGDETQYF.